This T cell receptor (beta chain) was recorded in a study of cytomegalovirus exposure and HLA in healthy donors (dated by TCRdb to 2016 to 2017). Background on the whole study: In an earlier analysis of 550 to 750 of the donors, about 260 Gb of sequence data and 90 million to 120 million unique TCR beta sequences from approximately 180 million T cells were reported. An early release covering about 600 HLA-typed donors comprised about 300 gigabases of sequencing data and 65 million to 100 million unique TCR sequences. Of the 300 to 500 genotyped donors, approximately 81% were placed in the genetic ancestry cluster associated with self-reported Caucasian donors. The aim of the study was to test whether cataloging public T cell receptors could identify signatures of past pathogen exposure. The study used immunosequencing to profile the T cell repertoires of under 700 subjects and linked those repertoires to cytomegalovirus serostatus. In addition to the first cohort of hundreds of subjects, a separate validation cohort of some 120 different subjects was used. High-throughput TCR immunosequencing, statistical association of individual TCRs with disease status, and machine learning were combined to predict cytomegalovirus infection status. A later analysis re-examined previously published TCR beta repertoires from several hundred donors and added high-resolution HLA genotyping to investigate patterns of TCR occurrence. Rather than drawing on any new phenotypic data, the later analysis identified candidate immune exposures from TCR beta sequences and the way those sequences occurred across donors. An earlier analysis of 450 to 750 of the donors used high-throughput TCR beta sequencing to judge whether each TCR beta V gene segment behaved as functional or pseudogenic. Donor age, sex, ethnicity and CMV serostatus were compiled alongside the repertoire data. A later genetic analysis took genome-wide SNP genotypes for about three fifths of the 666 donors and used that subset as a discovery cohort. All discovery cohort repertoires had been generated on a single sequencing platform. Class I and class II HLA loci were covered by the typing at four-digit resolution. Typing coverage varied by locus: roughly 620-630 donors for A, B, C, DRB1 and DQB1; approximately 520 for DQA1; some 610 for DPA1; some 470 for DPB1. Because of strong linkage in the cohort, roughly five DR-DQ haplotypes were treated as single units for association and clustering. Among 398 genotyped donors of the cohort, an average of 235,054 unique TCR beta nucleotide sequences were sequenced per donor, roughly 20% of them non-productive.

Results and caveats for the whole study, not just this receptor: Most CMV-associated TCR beta chains appeared to be HLA-restricted in a later analysis, and the HLA associations seemed to be driven largely by CMV exposure. According to a later analysis, parvovirus B19, influenza, CMV and Epstein-Barr virus appeared linked to several top co-occurrence clusters. Some IMGT-functional V segments, including TRBV6-2 and TRBV6-3, could not be distinguished by the 87-base-pair reads and were therefore excluded. In this cohort, only TCR beta chains were sequenced, and detectable features were limited by the absence of alpha or paired-chain data. An association between a missense DCLRE1C variant and V-gene and J-gene trimming of TCR beta chains was found in a later genetic analysis and replicated in an independent cohort. When HLA alleles, especially DR and DQ, strongly co-occurred, attributing TCR associations to individual alleles was difficult. Because HLA typing was unavailable for some donors at each locus, only the typed subset was used in association tests. Linkage disequilibrium might explain the correlated functional status among segregating V segments, but an unknown experimental factor could not be excluded. For the cohort, immune exposure information was limited to CMV serostatus. In a later analysis, some 17,000 TCR beta sequences were associated with specific HLA alleles at a false discovery rate of 0.05. A cluster of highly shared sequence variants was judged likely to be a technical artifact of the sequencing pipeline. According to the authors, the approach could potentially be generalized to other disease states and immunological phenotypes. In an earlier analysis of roughly 560 of the donors, most TCR beta V segments were observed in productive rearrangements about 87% or about 30% of the time, broadly matching IMGT annotations. Most TCR sequences were observed very rarely across donors, whereas some public TCRs were present in many individuals. A further reported finding was that TCR beta sequences accurately predicted the HLA-A and HLA-B alleles for most subjects in the first cohort. The study listed approximately 160 TCR beta chains as associated with cytomegalovirus. In a later analysis, TCR association rates were found to vary across HLA loci, with the most associated TCRs seen for DRB1 alleles and the fewest for HLA-C alleles. Compared with equally common non-associated chains, HLA-associated TCR beta chains in a later analysis were more clonally expanded and had lower generation probabilities. Compared with the 666-donor mean, donors in an Asian-associated ancestry cluster had fewer N-insertions in productive TCRs, according to a later genetic analysis. A few of the identified cytomegalovirus-associated TCR beta chains were confirmed in vitro to be specific for cytomegalovirus antigens. The classifier was reported to diagnose cytomegalovirus status with high specificity and sensitivity in both the original cohort and the validation cohort. Roughly uniform sequencing depth across donors was assumed in presence/absence analyses, although this assumption may not hold. Because counts were too low, about 18 rarely observed V segments, including chromosome 9 orphons, were left out of the earlier analysis of about 500 of the donors.

The CDR3 runs 15 residues from the cysteine to the phenylalanine. Of the read, only the CDR3 DNA is kept; its 45 bases are in frame from base 1. The germline V gene (reference sequence) yields LNHDA for CDR1 and SQIVND for CDR2. Trimming accounts for 5 bases at V and 7 bases at J, while the number of junction bases matched to no gene is 8. To note about this clone: The antigen it recognizes is unknown. Per-base qualities were not stored, and no clone one base away is much larger.

The library was built by means of the immunoSEQ multiplex PCR assay. For the multiplex PCR, a mixture combining 60 forward primers for TCR Vbeta segments and 13 reverse primers for TCR Jbeta segments was used. The CDR3 region of rearranged TCR beta genes was amplified from genomic DNA with a multiplex PCR assay. Amplified TCR beta libraries were sequenced as 87-base-pair reads on the Illumina HiSeq System. The study's processing was this. A later analysis tallied 75 million to 95 million unique TCR beta chains across the 700 or so repertoires, and approximately 12 million of those chains were shared by two or more donors. Raw reads were error-corrected and collapsed into unique sequences by a nearest-neighbor algorithm in which closely related sequences were merged to remove PCR and sequencing errors. Alignment of CDR3 sequences to IMGT reference sequences was used to assign V, D and J gene segments. For a sequence to be retained, a match of at least six nucleotides was required to both a V gene segment and a J gene segment. A rearrangement counted as productive if the CDR3 had no stop codons and remained in frame with V and J, and every other rearrangement counted as non-productive. Following IMGT convention, CDR3 was defined as the stretch from the second conserved V-encoded cysteine up to the conserved J-encoded phenylalanine. In an earlier analysis of approximately 500 of the donors, sequences lacking an unambiguous match to a single V gene segment were excluded. In an earlier analysis of 587 of the donors, a V segment was called functional when productive rearrangements were above 56.7%, and segregating when the standard deviation between donors exceeded 5%. A statistical classification framework was developed to diagnose cytomegalovirus status using the catalog of TCR beta chain sequences. In a later analysis, TCR nucleotide sequences were compared against IMGT/GENE-DB human TR gene sequences so that V and J genes could be assigned. In a later analysis, CDR3 sequences and most-parsimonious VDJ recombination scenarios were assigned using the TCRdist pipeline. In a later analysis, each TCR beta chain was defined by its CDR3 amino acid sequence together with its V-gene family, and reads without a unique V-gene family were excluded. In a later analysis, 450 to 600 highly shared, low-generation-probability nucleotide sequences were removed to address suspected cross-contamination and a sequencing artifact. In a later analysis, a clonal expansion index was calculated for each public chain from normalized within-repertoire ranks of inferred template counts. Generation probabilities in a later analysis came from a VDJ recombination model fitted to out-of-frame rearrangements, and those results were checked against IGoR. A later analysis scored TCR-TCR, TCR-HLA and TCR-CMV co-occurrence with hypergeometric tests, applying a repertoire-size bias correction to TCR pairs. To estimate false discovery rates, a later analysis permuted the HLA or CMV assignments 20 times. In a later analysis, co-occurring TCRs were grouped using DBSCAN, with TCRdist sequence similarity added in when clustering inside HLA-allele-positive subsets. Co-occurrence clustering excluded repertoires with fewer than 30,000 or more than 120,000 public chains, plus five with anomalous nucleotide sharing. TCRdb carries this immuneACCESS record with in-frame sequences only. Its versions omit some clonotypes, under half of them owing to an unresolved V gene in the studies checked, with the rest unexplained. That table supplies the V and J calls and clone size; D and trimming were determined from the DNA. In this sample the table shows approximately 210,000 clones, over 60% of which occur a single time. Around 0.99% of the sample is taken by the ten largest.

The cohort comprised fewer than 700 healthy bone marrow donors. At the time of sampling, all cohort members were nominally healthy, though unrecorded immune exposures were likely present. The donor was CMV seronegative and was included in the group of a few hundred seronegative cohort members. Every donor gave a peripheral blood sample, and the peripheral blood mononuclear cells from that sample were used for TCR beta sequencing. The Qiagen DNeasy Blood Extraction Kit was used to extract genomic DNA from the blood cell samples. The material sequenced was PBMCs. The sequence derives from a woman in her thirties or forties in good health and CMV-seronegative. The chain employs TRBV19 and TRBJ1-4; TRBD1 fits 9 bases in the junction. In nucleotides, the sequence is TGTGCCAGTAGTTGGGGGGGACAGGGTACTGAAAAACTGTTTTTT. It encodes CASSWGGQGTEKLFF. With the rest looked up from the reference TRBV19 and TRBJ1-4 genes rather than sequenced, the full variable domain is DGGITQSPKYLFRKEGQNVTLSCEQNLNHDAMYWYRQDPGQGLRLIYYSQIVNDFQKGDIAEGYSVSREKKESFPLTVTSAQKNPTAFYLCASSWGGQGTEKLFFGSGTQLSVL.